This T cell receptor beta chain was observed in a study of blood T cells in healthy people across ages (dated by TCRdb to about 2015). For the study in its entirety: Template switching captured roughly one uniquely barcoded TCR beta cDNA molecule per two T cells in model experiments. Age-related changes in TCR beta repertoire diversity were measured in the study by deep sequencing normalized with unique cDNA molecular identifiers. To avoid experimental bias, donors of different ages were spread randomly across the sequencing lanes. The donors were divided into four age groups: young (average around 17 years), middle-aged (approximately 41), aged (approximately 64) and long-lived (82). For two donors (one aged 18 to 30 and one aged 80 or older), the study analyzed two additional independent replicas of 1 million unique cDNA reads from the same blood draw.

In its sample, this clonotype was seen many times. Its cognate antigen has yet to be identified. One base away there is no much larger clone; base qualities are not given. The library relied on 5' RACE. The second PCR ran for roughly 7 to 11 cycles and used a J-beta primer mix along with a sample-barcoded 5' primer. A unique molecular identifier was introduced onto each TCR beta cDNA molecule by a template-switch 5' adaptor carrying 12 random nucleotides. Each sample yielded at least 3 million CDR3-containing paired-end reads. First-strand cDNA synthesis was performed from all RNA using the Mint cDNA synthesis kit, with priming by a TRBC-specific oligonucleotide. Following uracil-DNA glycosylase treatment, all cDNA underwent a first 18-cycle PCR with the universal primers M1SS and BC2_uni_R. The authors' analysis ran thus. Normalization of each sample was performed by random selection of 1 million high-quality reads, each carrying a distinct molecular identifier. Instead of being binned into consensus sequences, reads that shared molecular identifiers were thrown out. CDR3 identification, clonotype clustering and error correction used MiTCR with a Q25 quality threshold and the strictest error-elimination algorithm. Lower-bound total TCR beta diversity was estimated with a nonparametric unseen species model using Euler transformation. TCRdb reran the public reads through fastp at Q25 and MiXCR, keeping productive beta chains. Identical CDR3 proteins give one entry, which carries the most common genes and DNA. TCRdb's processing, not the authors' own work, is the source of the V and J calls. A total of fewer than 2 million distinct CDR3 sequences appear in this sample, 39% of them only once. Of the sample, about 21% falls within the top ten clones.

According to the germline V gene, CDR1 reads SQVTM and CDR2 reads ANQGSEA. The CDR3 goes from the cysteine to the phenylalanine over 12 residues. The read is trimmed to its CDR3 DNA, 36 bases read in frame from base 1. Between the V and J ends, shortened by 6 bases and 0 bases respectively, the junction contains 3 bases. Donors were 35 to 40 systemically healthy Caucasian individuals from Russia aged 6 to 90 years. Each donor gave ten milliliters of peripheral blood, drawn into EDTA-treated Vacutainer tubes. Ficoll-Paque density-gradient centrifugation was used to isolate PBMCs, with at least 6.5 million per sample. Trizol reagent was used to extract total RNA from PBMCs, with at least 5 micrograms per sample. For every donor, an aliquot of PBMCs went through flow cytometry to measure the percentages of naive CD45RAhigh/CD27high T cells. Overall study results and their limits: The CMV infection status of donors was not known, potentially confounding age-related changes in expanded clonotypes. Compared with the aged group, more naive CD4+ T cells, fewer expanded clones and increased TCR diversity were shown by the long-lived group, suggesting age selection. As age increased, observed TCR beta diversity per million T cells dropped in a roughly linear way, and a significant reduction was already evident by age 40. Because profiling used bulk unsorted PBMCs, naive and antigen-experienced compartments could not be compared conclusively. Estimates of total diversity from one million sequenced T cells were regarded as lower bounds and underestimates. The percentage of naive T cells measured by flow cytometry correlated strongly with observed TCR beta diversity.

The source material was blood. The sequence was obtained from a human donor in good health. The rearranged segments are TRBV29-1 and TRBJ2-6, with the D gene call left open. The CDR3 in this case is CSVHSGANVLTF. At the DNA level, the sequence is TGCAGCGTCCACTCTGGGGCCAACGTCCTGACTTTC.